Described below is a single T cell receptor beta chain sequence and its context. The germline V and J ends were trimmed by 1 base and 2 bases, with 13 bases remaining between them. This CDR3 spans 16 amino acids. Germline CDR1 SEHNR, CDR2 FQNEAQ (reference sequence). Donors in Cohort 3 counted as recovered after two negative PCRs, clearance, or symptom resolution. Sequenced by immunoSEQ multiplex PCR; TCRdb stores in-frame clones only, minus some. The repertoire holds about 310,000 clones, with 75% to 90% as singletons. These data are taken from a study of blood T cell repertoires in COVID-19. V usage is TRBV7-9 and J usage is TRBJ2-3; possibly TRBD2 for D (6 bases). This receptor was identified in a man aged 30 to 45 who had recovered from COVID-19. The sample comprised PBMCs or T cells enriched from blood (not recorded which). The CDR3 loop reads CASSLVAGSVTDTQYF. CDR3 bases: TGTGCCAGCAGCTTAGTGGCGGGGTCCGTCACAGATACGCAGTATTTT.